This TCR beta chain was profiled in a study of vaccination and CD4 T cells after COVID-19. Study overall: At a median around 100 days (range 35 to 161) after diagnosis, post-COVID samples were drawn.

Cultured CD4+ T-cell DNA underwent Oncomine TCR Beta short-read sequencing. Genomic DNA was taken out of cultured CD4+ T cells by extraction. TCRdb recomputed calls from the PCR reads with MiXCR, one row per CDR3 protein. Here the sample spans 11,000 or so distinct CDR3 sequences, 44% being singletons. Of note for this clonotype: Its antigen remains unidentified.

Germline CDR1 LNHNV, CDR2 YYDKDF (reference sequence). The CDR3 totals 15 residues. Trimming took off 1 base at V and 3 bases at J, with 12 bases between the two ends. Treatment described: approximately 10-day PBMC culture with coronavirus spike peptide pools or control peptides (ViraFEST assay). Having spent 10 days in culture, CD4+ T cells were then isolated by negative selection. This chain connects TRBV15 to TRBJ2-5; D remains unclear. Sequencing was done on a sample of CD4+ T cells from blood, cultured in vitro. The source is a human donor who had recovered from COVID-19. CDR3 residues: CATSRVVSREETQYF. The CDR3 DNA reads TGTGCCACCAGCAGAGTTGTATCCCGGGAAGAGACCCAGTACTTC.